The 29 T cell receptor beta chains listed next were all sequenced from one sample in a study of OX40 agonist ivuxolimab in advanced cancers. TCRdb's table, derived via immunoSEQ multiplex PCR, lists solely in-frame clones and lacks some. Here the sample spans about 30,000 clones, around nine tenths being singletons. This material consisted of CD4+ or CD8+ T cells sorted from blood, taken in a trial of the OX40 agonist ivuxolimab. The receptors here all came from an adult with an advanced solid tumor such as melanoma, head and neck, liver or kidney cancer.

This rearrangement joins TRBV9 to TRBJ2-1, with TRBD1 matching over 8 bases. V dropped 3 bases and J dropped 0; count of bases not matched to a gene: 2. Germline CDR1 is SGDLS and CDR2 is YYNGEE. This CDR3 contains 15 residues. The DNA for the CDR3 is TGTGCCAGCAGCGCCGGGACAGGCTCCTACAATGAGCAGTTCTTC. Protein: CASSAGTGSYNEQFF.

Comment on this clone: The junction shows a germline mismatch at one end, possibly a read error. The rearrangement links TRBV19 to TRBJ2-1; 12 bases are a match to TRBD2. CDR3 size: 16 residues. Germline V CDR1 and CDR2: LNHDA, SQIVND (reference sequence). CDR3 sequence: CASSIGGLAGINGQFF. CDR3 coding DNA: TGTGCCAGTAGTATAGGGGGACTAGCGGGTATAAATGGGCAGTTCTTC.

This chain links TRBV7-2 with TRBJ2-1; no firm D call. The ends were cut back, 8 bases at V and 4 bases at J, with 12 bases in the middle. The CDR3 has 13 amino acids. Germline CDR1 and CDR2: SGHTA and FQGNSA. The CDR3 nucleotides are TGTGCCAGCCCCCCGGACCCTTACAATGAGCAGTTCTTC. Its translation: CASPPDPYNEQFF.

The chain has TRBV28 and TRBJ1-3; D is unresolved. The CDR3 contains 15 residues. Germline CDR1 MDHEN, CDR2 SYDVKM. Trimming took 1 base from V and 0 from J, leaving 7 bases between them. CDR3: CASSLYDYSGNTIYF. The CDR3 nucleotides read TGTGCCAGCAGTTTATATGACTACTCTGGAAACACCATATATTTT.

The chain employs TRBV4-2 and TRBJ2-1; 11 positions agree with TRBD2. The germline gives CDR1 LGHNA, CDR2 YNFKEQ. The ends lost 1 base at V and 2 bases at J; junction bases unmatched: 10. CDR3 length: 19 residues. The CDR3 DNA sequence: TGTGCCAGCAGCCAAGGGCTAGCGGGAGGACTTAACCCCTACAATGAGCAGTTCTTC. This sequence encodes CASSQGLAGGLNPYNEQFF.

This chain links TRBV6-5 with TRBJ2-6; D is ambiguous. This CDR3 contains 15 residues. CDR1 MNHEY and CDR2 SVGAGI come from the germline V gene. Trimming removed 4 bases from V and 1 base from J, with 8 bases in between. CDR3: CASSSWGSGANVLTF. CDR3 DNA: TGTGCCAGCAGTTCTTGGGGATCTGGGGCCAACGTCCTGACTTTC.

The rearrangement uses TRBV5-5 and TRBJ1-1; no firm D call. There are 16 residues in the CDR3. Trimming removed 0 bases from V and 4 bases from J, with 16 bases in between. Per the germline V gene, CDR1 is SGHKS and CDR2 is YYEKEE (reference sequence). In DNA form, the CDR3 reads TGTGCCAGCAGCTTGGTGGAGGGCGCGTTCGGCACTGAAGCTTTCTTT. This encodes CASSLVEGAFGTEAFF.

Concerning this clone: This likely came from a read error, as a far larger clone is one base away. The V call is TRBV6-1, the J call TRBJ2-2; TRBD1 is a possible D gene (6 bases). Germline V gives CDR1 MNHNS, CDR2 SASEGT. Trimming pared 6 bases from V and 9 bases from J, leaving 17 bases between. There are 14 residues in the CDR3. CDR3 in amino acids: CASRTLGADRELFF. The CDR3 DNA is TGTGCCAGCAGGACTCTGGGGGCGGACCGGGAGCTGTTTTTT.

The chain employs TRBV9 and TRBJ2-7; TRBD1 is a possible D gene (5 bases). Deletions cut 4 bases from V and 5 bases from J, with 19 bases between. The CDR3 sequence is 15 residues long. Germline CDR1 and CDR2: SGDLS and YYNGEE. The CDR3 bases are TGTGCCAGCAGCCCTCTTCAGGGTTACCCCCACGAGCAGTACTTC. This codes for CASSPLQGYPHEQYF.

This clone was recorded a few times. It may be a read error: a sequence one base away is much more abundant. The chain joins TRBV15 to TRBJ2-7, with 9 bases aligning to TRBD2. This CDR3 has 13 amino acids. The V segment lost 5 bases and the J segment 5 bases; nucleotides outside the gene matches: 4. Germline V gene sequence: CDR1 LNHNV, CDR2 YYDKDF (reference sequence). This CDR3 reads CATSAGGGHEQYF. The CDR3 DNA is TGTGCCACCAGCGCGGGGGGGGGCCACGAGCAGTACTTC.

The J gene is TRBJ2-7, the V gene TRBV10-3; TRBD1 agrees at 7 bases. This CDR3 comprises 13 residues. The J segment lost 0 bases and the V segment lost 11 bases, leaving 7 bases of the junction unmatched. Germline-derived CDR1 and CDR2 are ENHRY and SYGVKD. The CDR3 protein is CALGDSYSYEQYF. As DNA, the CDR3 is TGTGCCCTAGGGGACAGCTACTCCTACGAGCAGTACTTC.

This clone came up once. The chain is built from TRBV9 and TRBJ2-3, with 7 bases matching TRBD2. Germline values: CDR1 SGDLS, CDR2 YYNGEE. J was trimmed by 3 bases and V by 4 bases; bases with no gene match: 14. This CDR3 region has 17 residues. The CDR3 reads CASSRSLGGWRTDTQYF. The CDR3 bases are TGTGCCAGCAGCCGCTCCCTCGGGGGGTGGCGTACAGATACGCAGTATTTT.

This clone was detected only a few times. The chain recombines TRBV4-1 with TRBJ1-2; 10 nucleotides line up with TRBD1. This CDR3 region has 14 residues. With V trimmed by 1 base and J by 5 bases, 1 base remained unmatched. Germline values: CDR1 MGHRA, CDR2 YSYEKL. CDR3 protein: CASSQGTGGYGYTF. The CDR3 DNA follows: TGCGCCAGCAGCCAAGGGACAGGGGGTTATGGCTACACCTTC.

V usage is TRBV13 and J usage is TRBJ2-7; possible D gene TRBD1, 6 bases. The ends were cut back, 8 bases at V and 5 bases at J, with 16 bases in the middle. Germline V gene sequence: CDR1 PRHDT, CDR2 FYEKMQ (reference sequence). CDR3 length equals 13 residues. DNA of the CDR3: TGTGCCAGCGAATCCAGGGGTGGGCACGAGCAGTACTTC. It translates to CASESRGGHEQYF.

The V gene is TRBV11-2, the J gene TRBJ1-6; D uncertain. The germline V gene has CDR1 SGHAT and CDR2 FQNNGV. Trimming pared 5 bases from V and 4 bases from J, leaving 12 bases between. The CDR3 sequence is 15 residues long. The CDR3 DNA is TGTGCCAGCAGCACGGGGAATTTATATAATTCACCCCTCCACTTT. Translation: CASSTGNLYNSPLHF.

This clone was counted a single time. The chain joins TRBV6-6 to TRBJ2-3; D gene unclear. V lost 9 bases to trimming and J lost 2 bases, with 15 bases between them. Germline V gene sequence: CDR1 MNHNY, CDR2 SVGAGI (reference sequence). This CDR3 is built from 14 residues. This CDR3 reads CASCNDRFTDTQYF. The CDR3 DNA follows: TGTGCCAGTTGTAACGATCGGTTCACAGATACGCAGTATTTT.

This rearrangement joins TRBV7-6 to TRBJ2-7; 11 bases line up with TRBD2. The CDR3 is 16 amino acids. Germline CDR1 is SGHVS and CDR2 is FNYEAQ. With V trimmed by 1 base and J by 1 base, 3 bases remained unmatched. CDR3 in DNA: TGTGCCAGCAGCTTAGGAACTAGCGGGAGTTCCTACGAGCAGTACTTC. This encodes CASSLGTSGSSYEQYF.

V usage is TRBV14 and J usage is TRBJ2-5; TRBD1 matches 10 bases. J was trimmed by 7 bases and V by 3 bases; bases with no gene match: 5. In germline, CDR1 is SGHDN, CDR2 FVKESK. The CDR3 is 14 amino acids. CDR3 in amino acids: CASSQTGGLGTQYF. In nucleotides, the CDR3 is TGTGCCAGCAGCCAGACAGGGGGCCTGGGGACCCAGTACTTC.

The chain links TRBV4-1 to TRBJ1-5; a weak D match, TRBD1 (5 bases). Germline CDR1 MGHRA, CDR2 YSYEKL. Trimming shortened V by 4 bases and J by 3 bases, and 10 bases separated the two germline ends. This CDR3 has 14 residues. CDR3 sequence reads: CASSLGTPNQPQHF. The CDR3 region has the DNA TGCGCCAGCAGCCTCGGGACGCCCAATCAGCCCCAGCATTTT.

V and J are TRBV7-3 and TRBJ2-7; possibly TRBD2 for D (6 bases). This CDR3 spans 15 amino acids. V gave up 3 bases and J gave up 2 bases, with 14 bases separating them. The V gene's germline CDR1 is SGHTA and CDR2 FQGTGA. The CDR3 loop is CASSFRDSTPYEQYF. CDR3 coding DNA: TGTGCCAGCAGCTTTCGGGACTCAACTCCCTACGAGCAGTACTTC.

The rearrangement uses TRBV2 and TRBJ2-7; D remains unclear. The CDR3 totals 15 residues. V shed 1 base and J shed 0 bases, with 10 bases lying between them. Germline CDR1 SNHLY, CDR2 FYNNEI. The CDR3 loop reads CASSEEGYSSYEQYF. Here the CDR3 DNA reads TGTGCCAGCAGTGAAGAAGGGTATAGCTCCTACGAGCAGTACTTC. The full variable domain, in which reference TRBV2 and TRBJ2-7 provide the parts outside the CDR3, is EPEVTQTPSHQVTQMGQEVILRCVPISNHLYFYWYRQILGQKVEFLVSFYNNEISEKSEIFDDQFSVERPDGSNFTLKIRSTKLEDSAMYFCASSEEGYSSYEQYFGPGTRLTVT.

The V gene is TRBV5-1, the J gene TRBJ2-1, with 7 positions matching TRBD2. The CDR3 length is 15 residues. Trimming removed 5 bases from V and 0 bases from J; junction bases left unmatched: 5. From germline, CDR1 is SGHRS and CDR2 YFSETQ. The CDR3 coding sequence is TGCGCCAGCAGGCGGGGGTTAAGCTCCTACAATGAGCAGTTCTTC. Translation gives CASRRGLSSYNEQFF.

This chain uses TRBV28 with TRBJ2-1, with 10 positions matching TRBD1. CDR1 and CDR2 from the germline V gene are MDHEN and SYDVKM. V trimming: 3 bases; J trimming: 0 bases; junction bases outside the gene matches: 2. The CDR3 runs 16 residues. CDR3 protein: CASSLRTGGSYNEQFF. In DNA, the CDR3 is TGTGCCAGCAGTTTGAGGACAGGGGGCTCCTACAATGAGCAGTTCTTC.

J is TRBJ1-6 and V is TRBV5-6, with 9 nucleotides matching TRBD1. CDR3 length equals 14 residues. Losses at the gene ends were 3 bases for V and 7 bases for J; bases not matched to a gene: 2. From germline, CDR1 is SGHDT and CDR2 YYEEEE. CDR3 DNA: TGTGCCAGCAGCTCGGGACAGGGAAATTCACCCCTCCACTTT. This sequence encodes CASSSGQGNSPLHF.

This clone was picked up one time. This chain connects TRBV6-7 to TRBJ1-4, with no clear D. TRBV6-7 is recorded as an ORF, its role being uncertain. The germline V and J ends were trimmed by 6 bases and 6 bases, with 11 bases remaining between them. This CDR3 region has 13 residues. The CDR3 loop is CASRVGGDEKLFF. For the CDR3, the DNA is TGTGCCAGCAGGGTTGGAGGAGATGAAAAACTGTTTTTT.

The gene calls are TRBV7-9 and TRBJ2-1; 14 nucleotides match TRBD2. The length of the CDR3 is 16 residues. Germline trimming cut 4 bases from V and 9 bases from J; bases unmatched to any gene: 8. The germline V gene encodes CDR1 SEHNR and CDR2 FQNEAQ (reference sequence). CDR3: CASSSRLAGGPIEQFF. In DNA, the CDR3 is TGTGCCAGCAGCTCCCGACTAGCGGGAGGGCCCATTGAGCAGTTCTTC.

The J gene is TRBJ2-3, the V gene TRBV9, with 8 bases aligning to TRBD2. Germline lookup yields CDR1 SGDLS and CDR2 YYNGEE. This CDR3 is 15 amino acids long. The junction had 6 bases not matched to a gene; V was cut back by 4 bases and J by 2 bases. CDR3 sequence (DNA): TGTGCCAGCAGCCTTAGCGGGACCTTCACAGATACGCAGTATTTT. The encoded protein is CASSLSGTFTDTQYF.

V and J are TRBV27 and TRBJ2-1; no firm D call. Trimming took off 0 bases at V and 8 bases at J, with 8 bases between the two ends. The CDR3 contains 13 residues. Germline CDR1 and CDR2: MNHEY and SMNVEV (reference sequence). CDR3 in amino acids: CASSLSISYEQFF. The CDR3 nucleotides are TGTGCCAGCAGTTTATCGATAAGTTATGAGCAGTTCTTC.

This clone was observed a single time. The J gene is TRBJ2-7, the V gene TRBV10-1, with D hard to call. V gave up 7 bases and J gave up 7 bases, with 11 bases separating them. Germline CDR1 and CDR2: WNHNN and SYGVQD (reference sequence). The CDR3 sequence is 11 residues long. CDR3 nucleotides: TGCGCCAGCACTGGAACTGAGGAGCAGTACTTC. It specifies CASTGTEEQYF.